Listed below are T cell receptor beta chains from one sample, sequenced in a study of blood T cell repertoires in COVID-19. This table comes from immunoSEQ multiplex PCR, and its TCRdb copy is limited to in-frame clones, with some not included. The sample consists of roughly 210,000 clones, around 87% of them appearing once. The material sequenced was PBMCs or T cells enriched from blood (not recorded which). These receptors originate from a man aged 25-45 years in a cohort exposed to, infected with or recovered from COVID-19 (not recorded which). Each CDR3 is given with its conserved first and last residue. Fields, in order: V gene, J gene, D gene, CDR3 protein, CDR3 DNA. The D gene is left open where the match is weak.

V gene: TRBV9; J gene: TRBJ2-7; D gene: TRBD1; CDR3 protein: CASSFGQGEQYF; CDR3 DNA: TGTGCCAGCAGCTTCGGACAGGGGGAGCAGTACTTC
V gene: TRBV5-4; J gene: TRBJ2-6; D gene: -; CDR3 protein: CASSLYILSGANVLTF; CDR3 DNA: TGTGCCAGCAGCTTGTATATCCTCTCTGGGGCCAACGTCCTGACTTTC
V gene: TRBV18; J gene: TRBJ2-5; D gene: -; CDR3 protein: CASSPPGRGQETQYF; CDR3 DNA: TGTGCCAGCTCACCACCTGGCAGGGGCCAAGAGACCCAGTACTTC
V gene: TRBV6-5; J gene: TRBJ1-2; D gene: -; CDR3 protein: CASSQSPNYGYTF; CDR3 DNA: TGTGCCAGCAGTCAAAGCCCTAACTATGGCTACACCTTC
V gene: TRBV9; J gene: TRBJ2-2; D gene: -; CDR3 protein: CASSVTGNTGELFF; CDR3 DNA: TGTGCCAGCAGCGTAACAGGGAACACCGGGGAGCTGTTTTTT
V gene: TRBV27; J gene: TRBJ2-5; D gene: TRBD2; CDR3 protein: CASRLGGGETQYF; CDR3 DNA: TGTGCCAGCAGATTGGGGGGGGGAGAGACCCAGTACTTC
V gene: TRBV5-1; J gene: TRBJ1-2; D gene: -; CDR3 protein: CASSLGPGGSPNYGYTF; CDR3 DNA: TGCGCCAGCAGCTTGGGACCGGGAGGATCTCCCAACTATGGCTACACCTTC
V gene: TRBV14; J gene: TRBJ2-3; D gene: -; CDR3 protein: CASSPTNSGTQYF; CDR3 DNA: TGTGCCAGCAGCCCAACGAACTCAGGAACGCAGTATTTT
V gene: TRBV10-3; J gene: TRBJ2-3; D gene: TRBD2; CDR3 protein: CAAAGGSDTQYF; CDR3 DNA: TGTGCCGCTGCGGGAGGTTCAGATACGCAGTATTTT
V gene: TRBV27; J gene: TRBJ2-5; D gene: -; CDR3 protein: CASSFLRFGETQYF; CDR3 DNA: TGTGCCAGCAGTTTTTTAAGGTTCGGGGAGACCCAGTACTTC
V gene: TRBV27; J gene: TRBJ2-7; D gene: TRBD1; CDR3 protein: CASTRRSGQIYEQYF; CDR3 DNA: TGTGCCAGTACGCGTAGGTCGGGACAGATCTACGAGCAGTACTTC
V gene: TRBV18; J gene: TRBJ1-4; D gene: TRBD1; CDR3 protein: CASSPDRVNEKLFF; CDR3 DNA: TGTGCCAGCTCACCAGACAGGGTTAATGAAAAACTGTTTTTT
V gene: TRBV5-6; J gene: TRBJ2-7; D gene: TRBD2; CDR3 protein: CASSQGLDEQYF; CDR3 DNA: TGTGCCAGCAGCCAGGGACTAGACGAGCAGTACTTC
V gene: TRBV4-1; J gene: TRBJ2-1; D gene: -; CDR3 protein: CASSLPFQGQEQFF; CDR3 DNA: TGCGCCAGCAGCCTCCCCTTTCAGGGTCAAGAGCAGTTCTTC
V gene: TRBV7-9; J gene: TRBJ1-2; D gene: TRBD1; CDR3 protein: CASTIGQGYGYTF; CDR3 DNA: TGTGCCAGCACCATAGGACAGGGCTATGGCTACACCTTC
V gene: TRBV5-6; J gene: TRBJ2-1; D gene: -; CDR3 protein: CASIKGTNEQFF; CDR3 DNA: TGTGCCAGCATTAAGGGGACTAATGAGCAGTTCTTC
V gene: TRBV19; J gene: TRBJ1-1; D gene: -; CDR3 protein: CASSIFASDTEAFF; CDR3 DNA: TGTGCCAGTAGTATCTTCGCCTCAGACACTGAAGCTTTCTTT
V gene: TRBV28; J gene: TRBJ2-2; D gene: TRBD2; CDR3 protein: CASKRLAGGSGELFF; CDR3 DNA: TGTGCCAGCAAAAGACTAGCGGGAGGATCCGGGGAGCTGTTTTTT